This entry concerns a single T cell receptor beta chain. The V gene lost 5 bases and the J gene lost 1 base, with 13 bases spanning the gap. The CDR3 covers 15 residues. Germline lookup yields CDR1 MGHRA and CDR2 YSYEKL. Libraries were prepared by immunoSEQ multiplex PCR; TCRdb keeps only in-frame clonotypes and omits some of them. The sample has under 250,000 clones, around 83% seen once. This sample stems from a study of blood T cell repertoires in COVID-19. Input material: peripheral blood. J is TRBJ2-3 and V is TRBV4-1; D might be TRBD2 (5 bases). The sequence derives from a man aged 35-49 years with active or convalescent COVID-19. The CDR3 sequence is CASSTNYGGTDTQYF. CDR3 sequence (DNA): TGCGCCAGCAGCACCAACTACGGGGGCACAGATACGCAGTATTTT.